Listed here are 30 T cell receptor beta chains from one sample, sequenced in a study of blood T cell repertoires in COVID-19 (TCRdb year 2020). Receptor amplification or capture employed the immunoSEQ multiplex PCR assay. TCRdb re-hosts the immuneACCESS table, in-frame sequences only. Its copies lack some clones; in the studies checked, an unresolved V gene accounts for under half of them, and the cause for the rest is not known. This sample lists around 450,000 clones; roughly 91% were detected once. About 0.6% of the sample is taken by the ten largest. Material: PBMCs or T cells enriched from blood (not recorded which). The receptors come from a young man who had recovered from COVID-19.

This clone showed up just once. The chain links TRBV7-9 to TRBJ2-3, with 13 bases that match TRBD2. Per the germline V gene, CDR1 is SEHNR and CDR2 is FQNEAQ (reference sequence). The J segment lost 6 bases and the V segment lost 4 bases, leaving 10 bases of the junction unmatched. This CDR3 is 17 amino acids long. The CDR3: CASSSGLAGVYLDTQYF. CDR3 nucleotide sequence: TGTGCCAGCAGCTCCGGACTAGCGGGGGTGTATTTGGATACGCAGTATTTT.

The table lists this clone with a count of one. This CDR3 is also generated by other DNA sequences in the sample. The genes are TRBV18 and TRBJ1-1; 10 positions agree with TRBD1. Germline-derived CDR1 and CDR2 are KGHSH and LQKENI. This CDR3 has 13 residues. With V trimmed by 6 bases and J by 5 bases, 3 bases remained unmatched. This chain's CDR3 is CASSRDRGTEAFF. The CDR3 DNA sequence: TGTGCCAGCTCTCGGGACAGGGGAACTGAAGCTTTCTTT.

This chain connects TRBV2 to TRBJ2-7; 7 bases agree with TRBD1. The V gene end was trimmed by 8 bases and the J gene end by 1 base; junction bases not matched to a gene: 8. CDR1 is SNHLY and CDR2 is FYNNEI in the germline V gene. CDR3 size: 14 residues. The CDR3: CASQGATGSYEQYF. CDR3 DNA sequence: TGTGCCAGCCAAGGTGCGACAGGGTCCTACGAGCAGTACTTC.

The chain is built from TRBV12-3 or TRBV12-4 and TRBJ1-3; D remains unclear. CDR3 length: 13 amino acids. V was trimmed by 6 bases and J by 3 bases, leaving 9 bases between them. In DNA, the CDR3 is TGTGCCAGCAGCCCTATCCGTGGAAACACCATATATTTT. It yields the protein CASSPIRGNTIYF.

This clone was seen a few times. The V and J genes are TRBV7-9 and TRBJ2-3, with D unresolved. The CDR3 length is 14 residues. The germline V gene has CDR1 SEHNR and CDR2 FQNEAQ (reference sequence). The V end lost 1 base, the J end lost 6 bases, and 11 bases lay between the germline ends. DNA of the CDR3: TGTGCCAGCAGCTTAGTGGGCTGGGCGGATACGCAGTATTTT. This encodes CASSLVGWADTQYF.

This clone appeared a single time. The sample carries other DNA sequences with the same CDR3. The chain couples TRBV6-1 to TRBJ1-1, with D possibly being TRBD1 (5 bases). Germline V gene data show CDR1 as MNHNS and CDR2 as SASEGT. V was cut by 0 bases and J by 5 bases, with 7 bases left in between. The CDR3 has 13 residues. CDR3 DNA: TGTGCCAGCAGTGAAGCGCGGGGGACTGAAGCTTTCTTT. Translated: CASSEARGTEAFF.

A remark on this clone: Other DNA variants within this sample encode the same CDR3. The gene calls are TRBV7-3 and TRBJ1-1; D is unclear. Germline CDR1 and CDR2: SGHTA and FQGTGA. V lost 3 bases, J lost 3 bases, and 8 bases lay in between. The CDR3 runs 13 residues. The CDR3 nucleotides read TGTGCCAGCAGCTTGAGTCGGGACACTGAAGCTTTCTTT. It specifies CASSLSRDTEAFF.

This chain uses TRBV7-9 with TRBJ2-7; 11 nucleotides agree with TRBD2. This CDR3 has 15 amino acids. CDR1 and CDR2 from the germline V gene are SEHNR and FQNEAQ (reference sequence). The junction had 9 bases not matched to a gene; V was cut back by 5 bases and J by 6 bases. CDR3 sequence reads: CASSQPLAGVSEQYF. The CDR3 coding sequence is TGTGCCAGCAGCCAGCCACTAGCGGGAGTTTCCGAGCAGTACTTC. The whole variable domain, filled in from reference TRBV7-9 and TRBJ2-7, reads DTGVSQNPRHKITKRGQNVTFRCDPISEHNRLYWYRQTLGQGPEFLTYFQNEAQLEKSRLLSDRFSAERPKGSFSTLEIQRTEQGDSAMYLCASSQPLAGVSEQYFGPGTRLTVT.

The V gene is TRBV19, the J gene TRBJ2-1; a possible D gene is TRBD1 (6 bases). The CDR3 is made up of 13 amino acids. With 10 bases removed from V and 9 bases from J, the gap between germline ends came to 19 bases. CDR1 LNHDA and CDR2 SQIVND come from the germline V gene (reference sequence). The CDR3 region has the DNA TGTGCCACCGGCTTTTGGGGGCAGGTTGAGCAGTTCTTC. Translating it yields CATGFWGQVEQFF.

V gene TRBV7-9 combines with J gene TRBJ1-3; 7 bases align to TRBD1. Looked up from germline, CDR1 is SEHNR and CDR2 is FQNEAQ (reference sequence). The CDR3 contains 16 residues. Germline trimming cut 1 base from V and 7 bases from J; bases unmatched to any gene: 10. This chain's CDR3 is CASSLEGALVFNTIYF. The CDR3 nucleotides read TGTGCCAGCAGCTTAGAGGGGGCGCTCGTTTTCAACACCATATATTTT.

The V call is TRBV10-3, the J call TRBJ1-3; 11 nucleotides agree with TRBD1. With 3 bases clipped from V and 3 bases from J, the junction kept 13 bases outside the gene matches. In germline, CDR1 is ENHRY, CDR2 SYGVKD. The CDR3 runs to 19 residues. This chain's CDR3 is CAISESRTGGRIYGNTIYF. CDR3 bases: TGTGCCATCAGTGAAAGTAGGACAGGGGGCCGAATCTATGGAAACACCATATATTTT.

The chain uses TRBV25-1 and TRBJ1-2; TRBD1 matches 7 bases. This CDR3 comprises 14 residues. Trimming removed 3 bases from V and 4 bases from J; junction bases left unmatched: 5. Germline-derived CDR1 and CDR2 are MGHDK and SYGVNS. The CDR3 DNA sequence: TGTGCCAGCAGTGATGCAGGGGGGAGCTATGGCTACACCTTC. Its translation: CASSDAGGSYGYTF.

J is TRBJ1-3 and V is TRBV19; 9 nucleotides agree with TRBD1. After removal of 5 bases from V and 7 bases from J, the junction contained 6 bases not matched to a gene. The CDR3 contains 14 residues. Germline CDR1 reads LNHDA; CDR2 reads SQIVND (reference sequence). The CDR3 is CASSPGTGRNTIYF. The CDR3 region has the DNA TGTGCCAGTAGTCCTGGGACAGGGCGTAACACCATATATTTT.

J is TRBJ2-7 and V is TRBV30; 9 nucleotides line up with TRBD1. The CDR3 extends over 12 amino acids. V was pared by 2 bases and J by 7 bases, with 3 bases of the junction left unmatched. Germline V gene lookup returns CDR1 GTSNPN and CDR2 SVGIG (reference sequence). This chain's CDR3 is CAWSPTGGEQYF. The CDR3 coding sequence is TGTGCCTGGAGTCCGACAGGGGGAGAGCAGTACTTC.

The chain recombines TRBV7-6 with TRBJ2-7, with D maybe TRBD2 (6 bases). V was pared by 1 base and J by 4 bases, with 20 bases between. Germline V gene sequence: CDR1 SGHVS, CDR2 FNYEAQ. CDR3 length: 17 amino acids. CDR3 nucleotides: TGTGCCAGCAGCTTAGTCACTTCCGGACTAAGTGGATACGAGCAGTACTTC. Its translation: CASSLVTSGLSGYEQYF.

V is TRBV24-1 and J is TRBJ1-3; a possible D gene is TRBD1 (5 bases). The germline CDR1 and CDR2 sequences are KGHDR and SFDVKD. The CDR3 loop spans 15 amino acids. The germline V and J ends were trimmed by 4 bases and 4 bases, with 13 bases remaining between them. In DNA, the CDR3 is TGTGCCACCAGTGAGCCCAGGGCTGGCGGAAACACCATATATTTT. This gives the protein CATSEPRAGGNTIYF.

V is TRBV6-1 and J is TRBJ1-2, with TRBD1 matching over 9 bases. V trimming: 2 bases; J trimming: 5 bases; junction bases outside the gene matches: 9. This CDR3 region has 16 residues. Germline lookup yields CDR1 MNHNS and CDR2 SASEGT. The CDR3 sequence is CASSELTGGGPYGYTF. CDR3 in DNA: TGTGCCAGCAGTGAACTGACAGGGGGGGGACCTTATGGCTACACCTTC.

The chain is built from TRBV29-1 and TRBJ1-4, with D tentatively TRBD1 (5 bases). Germline V gene lookup returns CDR1 SQVTM and CDR2 ANQGSEA. V lost 7 bases, J lost 0 bases, and 12 bases lay in between. This CDR3 contains 14 residues. The CDR3 sequence: CSASAGPTNEKLFF. In DNA form, the CDR3 reads TGCAGCGCATCGGCGGGACCAACTAATGAAAAACTGTTTTTT.

The chain carries TRBV6-5 and TRBJ2-3; 8 bases fit TRBD2. Per germline, CDR1 MNHEY and CDR2 SVGAGI. The CDR3 extends over 14 amino acids. J was trimmed by 3 bases and V by 6 bases; bases with no gene match: 5. CDR3 loop: CASRERGRTDTQYF. In DNA, the CDR3 is TGTGCCAGCAGAGAGCGGGGGAGGACAGATACGCAGTATTTT.

V is TRBV30 and J is TRBJ1-5; TRBD1 matches at 7 bases. After removal of 2 bases from V and 4 bases from J, the junction contained 2 bases not matched to a gene. The CDR3 loop spans 13 amino acids. The germline CDR1 and CDR2 sequences are GTSNPN and SVGIG (reference sequence). The CDR3 nucleotides are TGTGCCTGGAGTCCACAGGGGAATCAGCCCCAGCATTTT. It specifies CAWSPQGNQPQHF.

The rearrangement links TRBV5-5 to TRBJ1-4; 7 nucleotides agree with TRBD1. The junction had 6 bases not matched to a gene; V was cut back by 4 bases and J by 6 bases. Germline CDR1 reads SGHKS; CDR2 reads YYEKEE (reference sequence). The CDR3 runs 14 residues. In DNA form, the CDR3 reads TGTGCCAGCAGCATGGGACAGCAGTATGAAAAACTGTTTTTT. Translation: CASSMGQQYEKLFF.

This chain connects TRBV7-3 to TRBJ1-3; D is perhaps TRBD1 (5 bases). Germline-derived CDR1 and CDR2 are SGHTA and FQGTGA. This CDR3 contains 14 residues. V shed 3 bases and J shed 3 bases, with 9 bases lying between them. For the CDR3, the DNA is TGTGCCAGCAGCTTCGCAGGGAATGGAAACACCATATATTTT. Translation: CASSFAGNGNTIYF.

This chain joins TRBV19 and TRBJ2-7, with 9 positions matching TRBD1. Germline values: CDR1 LNHDA, CDR2 SQIVND (reference sequence). V dropped 3 bases and J dropped 0; count of bases not matched to a gene: 3. The CDR3 length is 15 residues. CDR3 region: CASSIGTGSSYEQYF. The CDR3 nucleotides read TGTGCCAGTAGTATCGGGACAGGGAGCTCCTACGAGCAGTACTTC.

The chain carries TRBV24-1 and TRBJ2-7; D is unclear. The CDR3 is 15 amino acids. Germline V gene sequence: CDR1 KGHDR, CDR2 SFDVKD. V was pared by 3 bases and J by 4 bases, with 15 bases between. DNA of the CDR3: TGTGCCACCAGTGATGGATCTTGTAGGCGGTACGAGCAGTACTTC. Protein sequence: CATSDGSCRRYEQYF.

CDR3 nucleotides: TGTGCCAGCAGTTTGGGCAGGGCCGGTAGCAATCAGCCCCAGCATTTT. Its translation is CASSLGRAGSNQPQHF. The chain couples TRBV27 to TRBJ1-5; D possibly corresponds to TRBD1 (5 bases). The CDR3 covers 16 residues. Germline V gives CDR1 MNHEY, CDR2 SMNVEV (reference sequence). Deletions cut 3 bases from V and 0 bases from J, with 12 bases between.

This clone was seen more than once but under ten times. The gene calls are TRBV19 and TRBJ2-1; TRBD1 matches at 7 bases. Per germline, CDR1 LNHDA and CDR2 SQIVND (reference sequence). V trimming: 7 bases; J trimming: 4 bases; junction bases outside the gene matches: 16. The CDR3 covers 17 residues. CDR3 bases: TGTGCCAGTATCCCCGGTAACCGACAGGGCTTATACAATGAGCAGTTCTTC. Translating it yields CASIPGNRQGLYNEQFF.

The chain uses TRBV28 and TRBJ2-7; 10 bases are shared with TRBD1. This CDR3 has 14 residues. V trimming: 10 bases; J trimming: 4 bases; junction bases outside the gene matches: 10. The germline gives CDR1 MDHEN, CDR2 SYDVKM. CDR3 residues: CATLQDRGSYEQYF. DNA of the CDR3: TGTGCCACCCTCCAGGACAGGGGGAGTTACGAGCAGTACTTC.

Regarding this clone: One end of the junction is discordant with germline, which a read error may explain. V usage is TRBV3-1 (or the pseudogene TRBV3-2) and J usage is TRBJ2-2; tentative D call: TRBD2 (5 bases). CDR3 length: 15 amino acids. The V gene's germline CDR1 is LGHDT and CDR2 YNNKEL (reference sequence). CDR3 protein: CASSQWTGNPGELFF. In DNA, the CDR3 is TGTGCCAGCAGCCAATGGACCGGGAACCCCGGGGAGCTGTTTTTT.

The V gene is TRBV27, the J gene TRBJ2-2, with D perhaps TRBD1 (6 bases). CDR3 length equals 15 residues. The V end lost 3 bases, the J end lost 6 bases, and 14 bases lay between the germline ends. In germline, CDR1 is MNHEY, CDR2 SMNVEV (reference sequence). The CDR3 DNA reads as TGTGCCAGCAGTTTGTGGGGGCTAATCCCCGGGGAGCTGTTTTTT. Its translation is CASSLWGLIPGELFF.

The chain is built from TRBV11-3 and TRBJ1-5; D possibly corresponds to TRBD1 (5 bases). The CDR3 spans 18 residues. Germline V gene lookup returns CDR1 SGHNT and CDR2 YENEEA. The V and J ends lost 0 bases and 3 bases respectively, with 18 bases between them. CDR3 coding DNA: TGTGCCAGCAGCTTAGATGATATAAGGGGAGGGGTCAATCAGCCCCAGCATTTT. Its translation is CASSLDDIRGGVNQPQHF.